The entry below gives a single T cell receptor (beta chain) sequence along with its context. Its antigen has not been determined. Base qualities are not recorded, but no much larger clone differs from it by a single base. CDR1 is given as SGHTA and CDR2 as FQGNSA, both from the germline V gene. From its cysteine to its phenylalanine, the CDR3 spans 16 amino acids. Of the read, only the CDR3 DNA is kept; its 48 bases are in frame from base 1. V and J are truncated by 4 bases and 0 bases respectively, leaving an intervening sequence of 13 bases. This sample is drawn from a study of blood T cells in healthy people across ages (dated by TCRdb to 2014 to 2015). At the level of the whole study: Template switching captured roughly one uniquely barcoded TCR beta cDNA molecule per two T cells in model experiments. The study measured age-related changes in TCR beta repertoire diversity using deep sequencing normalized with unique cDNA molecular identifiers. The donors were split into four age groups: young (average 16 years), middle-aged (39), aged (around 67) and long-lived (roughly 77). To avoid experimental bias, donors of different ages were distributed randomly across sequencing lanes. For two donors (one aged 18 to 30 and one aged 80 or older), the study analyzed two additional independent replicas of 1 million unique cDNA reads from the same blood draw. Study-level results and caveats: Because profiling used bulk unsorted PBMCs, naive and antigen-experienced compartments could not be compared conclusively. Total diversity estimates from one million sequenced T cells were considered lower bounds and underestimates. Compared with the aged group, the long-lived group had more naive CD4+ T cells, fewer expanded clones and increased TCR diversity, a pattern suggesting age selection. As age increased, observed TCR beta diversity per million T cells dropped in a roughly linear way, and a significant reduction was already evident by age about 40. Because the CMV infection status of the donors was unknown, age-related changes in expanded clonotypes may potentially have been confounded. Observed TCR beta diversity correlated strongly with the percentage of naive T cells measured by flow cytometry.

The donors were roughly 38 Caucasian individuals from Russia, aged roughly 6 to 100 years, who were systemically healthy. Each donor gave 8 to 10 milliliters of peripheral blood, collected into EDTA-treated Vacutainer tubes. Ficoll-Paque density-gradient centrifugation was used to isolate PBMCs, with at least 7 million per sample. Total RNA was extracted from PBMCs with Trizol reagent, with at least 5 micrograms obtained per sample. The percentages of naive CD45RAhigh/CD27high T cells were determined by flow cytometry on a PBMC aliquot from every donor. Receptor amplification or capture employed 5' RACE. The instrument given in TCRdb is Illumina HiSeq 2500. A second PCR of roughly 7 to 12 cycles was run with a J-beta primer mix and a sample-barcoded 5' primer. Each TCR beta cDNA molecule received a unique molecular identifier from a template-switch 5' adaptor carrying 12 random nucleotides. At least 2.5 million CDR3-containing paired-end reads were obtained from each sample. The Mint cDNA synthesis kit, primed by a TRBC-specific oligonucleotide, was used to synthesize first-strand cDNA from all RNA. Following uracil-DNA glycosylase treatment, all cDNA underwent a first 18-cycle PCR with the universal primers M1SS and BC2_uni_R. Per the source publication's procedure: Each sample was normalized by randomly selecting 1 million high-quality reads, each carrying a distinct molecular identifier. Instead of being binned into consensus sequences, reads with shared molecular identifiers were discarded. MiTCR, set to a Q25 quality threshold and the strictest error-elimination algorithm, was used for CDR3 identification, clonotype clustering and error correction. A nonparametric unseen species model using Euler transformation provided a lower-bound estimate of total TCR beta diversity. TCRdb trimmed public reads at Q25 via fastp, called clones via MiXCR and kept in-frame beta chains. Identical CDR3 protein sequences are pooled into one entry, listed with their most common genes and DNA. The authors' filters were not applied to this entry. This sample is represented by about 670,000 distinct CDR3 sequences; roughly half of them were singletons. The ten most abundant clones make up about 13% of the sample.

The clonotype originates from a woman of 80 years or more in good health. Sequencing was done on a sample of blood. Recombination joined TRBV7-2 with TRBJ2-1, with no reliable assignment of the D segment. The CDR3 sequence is CASSSTVASSYNEQFF. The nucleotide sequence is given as TGTGCCAGCAGCTCCACGGTAGCCAGCTCCTACAATGAGCAGTTCTTC.